The clone carrying this T cell receptor (beta chain) was recorded many times. What it binds is not known. Per the germline V gene, CDR1 is SQVTM and CDR2 is ANQGSEA. This CDR3 is 14 amino acids long. V was shortened by 3 bases and J by 0 bases, with 10 bases between the two germline ends. The data originate from a study of T cells in Graves' hyperthyroidism and ophthalmopathy. Amplified TCR beta CDR3 regions derived from RNA transcripts. HTBI primers were employed in a first-round RT-PCR of the TCR CDR3. From the multiplex PCR reads, TCRdb called clonotypes with MiXCR, one entry per CDR3 protein. Of 540,000 or so distinct CDR3 sequences listed, approximately 14% are singletons. Graves' hyperthyroidism showing no ophthalmopathy progression within 18 months was considered stable. Uncontrolled infection, other autoimmune disease, pregnancy or lactation led to exclusion. Study-level findings and limits: With a median lead of approximately six months before onset, the model predicted ophthalmopathy.

This clonotype was obtained from a woman younger than 45 with Graves' hyperthyroidism. Sequencing was performed on blood. The rearrangement joins TRBV29-1 to TRBJ2-3; tentatively, D is TRBD1 (5 bases). The CDR3, as DNA: TGCAGCGTTGATGGCAGGGAAAGCACAGATACGCAGTATTTT. This gives the protein CSVDGRESTDTQYF.